The entry below describes one T cell receptor beta chain. Its cognate antigen is unknown. The assay was immunoSEQ multiplex PCR, and TCRdb's table has in-frame clones only and misses some. Of about 15,000 clones in the sample, roughly nine tenths were seen once. This entry comes from a study of high-grade serous ovarian cancer treatment subgroups. Study-level information: Each sample yielded on average around 7,000 unique TCR beta rearrangements from around 15,000 reads.

The tumor samples were collected prior to definitive surgery or chemotherapy. Study-level results: TCR relatedness rose with neoantigen level and trended with mutation load. Spatial context was lost because tumors were sequenced in bulk. Tumors within one patient showed repertoire similarity of roughly 0.1 to 0.85.

This sequence was found in a human donor with high-grade serous ovarian cancer. Sequencing input: tumor tissue.

CDR3 in amino acids: CASSPRWRGAYEQYF. DNA for the CDR3: TGTGCCAGCAGCCCGAGGTGGCGGGGGGCTTACGAGCAGTACTTC. This chain uses TRBV4-2 with TRBJ2-7; 8 bases align to TRBD2. V lost 4 bases to trimming and J lost 4 bases; unmatched junction nucleotides: 9. CDR1 and CDR2 from the germline V gene are LGHNA and YNFKEQ. The CDR3 contains 15 residues.